This paragraph covers one T cell receptor beta chain sequence. This clonotype was observed many times. Its antigen is currently not known. Base qualities were left out, and no much larger clone turns up one base away. The data derive from a study of identical twins listed by TCRdb under 2016. The study in broad terms: The study deep-sequenced TCR alpha and beta repertoires from monozygotic twins, unrelated adults of various ages and cord blood to test whether fetal clonotypes persist. Replicate twin experiments were performed at different times using different library preparation protocols to rule out contamination.

Points the paper makes about the study in general: Invariant T cells such as MAIT and iNKT could partly confound zero-insertion analyses, although diverse VJ usage argued against such confounding for most clonotypes. A weaker excess of twin sharing was found in beta out-of-frame sequences because the signal-to-noise ratio was lowered by fewer shared sequences. Because the same donors could not be followed over many years, the conclusions relied on cross-sectional statistical analysis. Compared with coincidental sharing between unrelated individuals, out-of-frame TCR alpha sequences shared between twins had an excess of sequences with low generation probability. In monozygotic twins, out-of-frame TCR alpha sharing was systematically underestimated by recombination models, although the models agreed with sharing between unrelated individuals. Abundant cord blood beta clonotypes had fewer insertions, young adult naive repertoires showed a similar but weaker trend, and memory repertoires showed no such trend.

The library was obtained by 5' RACE. This sample was sequenced with an Illumina HiSeq 2000. A universal primer binding site was introduced by template switching, and a unique molecular identifier was present in the final cDNA, enabling accurate counting of TCR cDNA molecules. Specific primers in the conserved constant-segment region were used to synthesize first-strand cDNA for the TCR alpha and beta chains. To control for contamination, each cDNA library was double barcoded with a SMART-Mk sample barcode plus Illumina barcodes. TruSeq adapter sequences, together with Illumina sample barcodes, were added in two successive PCR steps. The Illumina HiSeq platform was used with custom primers to sequence TCR alpha and beta cDNA libraries. The paper's processing steps were these. MiGEC processed the raw reads to extract unique molecular identifiers, while MiXCR was used to determine the CDR3 positions. For each individual, recombination models were inferred using an EM algorithm with the repgenHMM and IGoR tools. Shared clonotype analysis was performed with the tcR package in R, normalizing sharing by the product of cloneset sizes. To study raw recombination without the effects of thymic and clonal selection, out-of-frame nonproductive sequences were analyzed. Using fastp at Q25 and MiXCR, TCRdb reprocessed the public reads and kept productive beta chains. For every CDR3 protein sequence, its rows merge into one entry that carries the most common genes and DNA. These V and J calls are TCRdb output, not the study's own analysis. The sample yields about 100,000 distinct CDR3 sequences; 5.5% to 7% were counted once. The ten largest clones take up approximately 12% of the sample.

The cysteine opens and the phenylalanine closes a CDR3 of 13 amino acids. Only the CDR3 DNA stays, 39 bases, in frame from base 1. For CDR1 and CDR2, the germline V gene lists SQVTM and ANQGSEA. V sheds 4 bases and J sheds 7 bases, leaving 11 bases between their ends. Only healthy Caucasian donors were included. Using Miltenyi CD45RO+ enrichment and human naive T-cell isolation kits, memory (CD45RO+) and naive T cells were isolated from PBMC. This chain joins TRBV29-1 to TRBJ1-6; the D gene is perhaps TRBD1, on 6 matching bases. The source of this sequence is a woman between 50 and 59 years old in good health. Sequencing was done on a sample of memory T cells sorted from blood. What this sample's cell subset or site label stands for: CD45RO+ enriched T cells. The DNA sequence is as follows: TGCAGCGTTGGGGAACAGGGCAATTCACCCCTCCACTTT. Protein translation: CSVGEQGNSPLHF. The full variable domain, completed from the reference TRBV29-1 and TRBJ1-6 proteins outside the CDR3, reads SAVISQKPSRDICQRGTSLTIQCQVDSQVTMMFWYRQQPGQSLTLIATANQGSEATYESGFVIDKFPISRPNLTFSTLTVSNMSPEDSSIYLCSVGEQGNSPLHFGNGTRLTVT.